This TCR beta chain was observed in a study of post-analysis software for immune sequencing data. Included in the TCR beta cDNA libraries were unique molecular identifiers. TCRdb analysed the PCR reads with MiXCR anew, one entry per CDR3 protein. The data show around 500,000 distinct CDR3 sequences, roughly 34% seen once. General observations from the study: In patients, TRBV5-6, TRBV5-1 and TRBV20-1 belonged to five TRBV segments found more frequently than in controls.

After removal of 8 bases from V and 5 bases from J, the junction contained 4 bases not matched to a gene. CDR3 length: 12 residues. This clonotype appeared once. No antigen is known for it. The chain joins TRBV12-3 or TRBV12-4 to TRBJ2-3, with 7 bases lining up with TRBD1. Sequenced: blood. This clonotype was obtained from a girl aged 2-17 years with multiple sclerosis. CDR3 nucleotide sequence: TGTGCCAGCGGAGACAGGGAAGATACGCAGTATTTT. Translating it yields CASGDREDTQYF.